This T cell receptor (beta chain) stems from a study of radiotherapy plus CTLA-4 blockade in lung cancer. Looking at the study overall: Disease control was present in under 35% of patients, and objective responses in more than 15%. Study-wide results and caveats: Early blood T cell clone dynamics reportedly forecast response best, with interferon-beta. Blood saw expansion of tumor-derived TCR clones after radiotherapy plus ipilimumab.

Details on this clone: The antigen remains unidentified.

Treatment of patients with chemo-refractory metastatic non-small-cell lung cancer consisted of focal radiation plus CTLA-4 blockade with ipilimumab. Deletions cut 0 bases from V and 0 bases from J, with 10 bases between. This CDR3 spans 16 amino acids. In germline, CDR1 is SGHRS, CDR2 YFSETQ. TCRdb's table, derived via immunoSEQ multiplex PCR, lists solely in-frame clones and lacks some. This repertoire shows tens of thousands of clones, roughly 81% found once; its top ten account for 4% to 5%. The receptor's source is a human donor with non-small cell lung cancer whose response to radiotherapy plus ipilimumab could not be evaluated. The genes are TRBV5-1 and TRBJ1-3; D might be TRBD1 (6 bases). Specimen: peripheral blood, collected from a patient treated with radiotherapy plus ipilimumab. CDR3 in amino acids: CASSLAGGASGNTIYF. DNA for the CDR3: TGCGCCAGCAGCTTGGCCGGGGGGGCCTCTGGAAACACCATATATTTT.